Reported below is one T cell receptor beta chain. Which antigen it targets is not known. No much larger clonotype is one base removed from it; base qualities were not supplied. CD4+ and CD8+ cells were isolated by positive magnetic bead selection on an AutoMACS, and purity was checked by flow cytometry. Clonal expansions were first screened by flow cytometry with a TCR V beta antibody panel, then characterized by TCRB deep sequencing of sorted CD8+ fractions. Peripheral blood mononuclear cells were obtained using density gradient separation with Ficoll-Paque PLUS. Using Nucleospin Tissue or Tissue XS kits, DNA was extracted from CD4-enriched, CD8-enriched or PBMC samples, with quantification by a Qubit 2.0 fluorometer. This sample was taken from a study of somatic mutations in cytotoxic T cells in rheumatoid arthritis (dated by TCRdb to about 2017). Broadly, across the study: Before any treatment started and right after they were diagnosed, patients gave peripheral blood samples (approximately 27 ml EDTA). In newly diagnosed rheumatoid arthritis without treatment, the study examined if expanded CD8+ T-cell clones harbor somatic mutations, relying on TCRB deep sequencing to characterize clonality. TCRB deep sequencing covered roughly 60 patients with rheumatoid arthritis along with 15 to 25 healthy controls. A FACSAria II or Sony SH800 was used to flow-sort some V beta antibody-stained T-cell populations at nearly 100% purity, and TCRB sequencing was also done on sorted V beta1+ cells. Patient and control groups had essentially identical median ages. Overall study results and their limits: Viral specificity could not be ruled out by absence from virus-specific databases, and the antigen targets of the expanded CD8+ clones remained unknown. CD8+ T-cell clonality in rheumatoid arthritis patients was not significantly different from that in age-matched healthy controls. CD8+ clonality increased with age in patients (Spearman r ≈ 0.49) but not in healthy controls. The largest CD8+ clone made up more than 20% of CD8+ cells in about an eighth of the roughly 60 patients, and blood and synovial fluid shared several identical CD8+ TCRB sequences. The slight underrepresentation of TRBV07 in patients was not corrected for multiple comparisons.

The CDR3 runs 13 residues from the cysteine to the phenylalanine. Kept here is only the CDR3 DNA, which spans 39 bases and is read in frame from base 1. CDR1 MNHEY and CDR2 SVGAGI were looked up in the germline V gene. V sheds 2 bases and J sheds 7 bases, leaving 11 bases between their ends. The immunoSEQ assay was applied to genomic DNA for TCRB CDR3 sequencing. The authors' analysis ran thus. Published virus-specific TCRB sequences were compared with patient CD8+ clones larger than 1%, and only a few matches were found. Analyses were restricted to productive TCRB rearrangements. Clonality was expressed as a Shannon entropy-based productive clonality index, with each clone defined by a unique TCRB CDR3 sequence. Repertoire overlap for a pair of samples was computed from each clone's template counts relative to total templates per sample. A correlation with a Spearman r of around 0.6 was found between V-gene usage by flow cytometry and V-gene usage by TCRB sequencing. The immuneACCESS repertoire file appears here via TCRdb, limited to in-frame rearrangements. These files lack a portion of the clones; in checked studies, under half of the deficit traces to unresolved V genes, and the cause of the others is not known. D and trimming come from the DNA, and the V and J calls and clone size come from that table. Recorded for this sample are about 7,000 clones; roughly 82% of them occurred a single time. Approximately 15% of the sample is in the top ten clones.

The sequence derives from an adult with rheumatoid arthritis. Specimen: CD8+ T cells sorted from blood. The chain employs TRBV6-5 and TRBJ1-2; the D gene is perhaps TRBD1, from 5 matching bases. The CDR3 region reads CASSYTGTLGYTF. In nucleotides, the sequence is TGTGCCAGCAGTTACACCGGGACGCTTGGCTACACCTTC.